The 32 T cell receptor beta chains presented below share a single source sample, sequenced in a study of shared clonotypes between healthy human individuals. Sequencing used immunoSEQ multiplex PCR; TCRdb keeps in-frame clones, though not all of them. The sample has approximately 1.4 million clones, 95% to 99% seen once. The sample comprised naive CD4+ T cells sorted from blood. The subset denotes: CD45RA+ positively selected. All receptors derive from a man between 25 and 39 years old in good health.

The rearrangement uses TRBV4-1 and TRBJ2-7, with D tentatively TRBD1 (6 bases). Trimming left V 1 base short and J 1 base short, with 11 bases between. Germline V gene lookup returns CDR1 MGHRA and CDR2 YSYEKL. The CDR3 is made up of 15 amino acids. The CDR3 protein is CASSQVTGWSYEQYF. The CDR3 DNA reads as TGCGCCAGCAGCCAAGTAACAGGGTGGTCCTACGAGCAGTACTTC.

The chain has TRBV18 and TRBJ1-1; 9 nucleotides match TRBD1. The CDR3 totals 15 residues. Germline V CDR1 and CDR2: KGHSH, LQKENI. J lost 2 bases, V lost 1 base, and 2 bases had no gene match. CDR3 sequence: CASSPRTGANTEAFF. CDR3 DNA: TGTGCCAGCTCACCACGGACAGGGGCTAACACTGAAGCTTTCTTT.

This sequence joins TRBV5-5 and TRBJ2-7; D is uncertain. V dropped 1 base and J dropped 9 bases, with 20 bases sitting between them. This CDR3 has 15 amino acids. Germline V gene sequence: CDR1 SGHKS, CDR2 YYEKEE (reference sequence). This CDR3 reads CASSLMGRISLGQYF. For the CDR3, the DNA is TGTGCCAGCAGCTTGATGGGTAGAATCTCCTTAGGGCAGTACTTC.

The chain is built from TRBV7-9 and TRBJ2-7; D may be TRBD1 or TRBD2 (6 bases each). V shed 4 bases and J shed 3 bases, with 16 bases lying between them. The CDR3 loop spans 15 amino acids. Looked up from germline, CDR1 is SEHNR and CDR2 is FQNEAQ (reference sequence). The CDR3, as DNA: TGTGCCAGCAGCTCGGCGGGACACCGAGACTACGAGCAGTACTTC. Protein product: CASSSAGHRDYEQYF.

The genes are TRBV5-1 and TRBJ2-1, with D tentatively TRBD2 (5 bases). The CDR3 spans 14 residues. CDR1 SGHRS and CDR2 YFSETQ come from the germline V gene. Trimming cost V 5 bases and J 2 bases, with 11 bases left between them. CDR3 sequence reads: CASRNGNTYNEQFF. For the CDR3, the DNA is TGCGCCAGCAGAAACGGGAATACCTACAATGAGCAGTTCTTC.

The chain carries TRBV5-1 and TRBJ2-1, with a tentative D call TRBD2 (6 bases). The CDR3 contains 15 residues. V was trimmed by 0 bases and J by 8 bases, leaving 15 bases between them. The V gene's germline CDR1 is SGHRS and CDR2 YFSETQ. This CDR3 reads CASSLGTTRSHEQFF. In DNA, the CDR3 is TGCGCCAGCAGCTTGGGGACTACGCGGAGTCATGAGCAGTTCTTC.

The V call is TRBV10-1, the J call TRBJ2-3; no definite D call. The CDR3 extends over 14 amino acids. CDR1 and CDR2 (germline): WNHNN, SYGVQD (reference sequence). V shed 3 bases and J shed 5 bases, with 12 bases lying between them. The CDR3 here is CASSDGGQKDTQYF. The CDR3 nucleotides are TGCGCCAGCAGTGATGGCGGCCAGAAAGATACGCAGTATTTT.

The rearrangement joins TRBV11-2 to TRBJ2-3, with 7 bases identical to TRBD2. Looked up from germline, CDR1 is SGHAT and CDR2 is FQNNGV. The CDR3 runs to 15 residues. V shed 7 bases and J 0 bases; nucleotides not matched to a gene: 7. CDR3 amino acids: CASTPGAGSTDTQYF. In DNA, the CDR3 is TGTGCCAGCACCCCAGGAGCGGGAAGCACAGATACGCAGTATTTT.

The chain carries TRBV7-2 and TRBJ1-1; D ambiguous. The V end was cut by 1 base, the J end by 13 bases, with 7 bases between. Germline V lookup: CDR1 SGHTA, CDR2 FQGNSA. This CDR3 comprises 10 residues. CDR3 protein: CASSLVPRFF. In DNA form, the CDR3 reads TGTGCCAGCAGCTTAGTCCCTCGTTTCTTT.

The rearrangement links TRBV5-1 to TRBJ2-3; TRBD1 agrees at 9 bases. The germline V gene encodes CDR1 SGHRS and CDR2 YFSETQ. The CDR3 is 15 amino acids. The V segment lost 4 bases and the J segment 2 bases; nucleotides outside the gene matches: 5. This CDR3 is CASSIGTGNTDTQYF. In DNA form, the CDR3 reads TGCGCCAGCAGCATCGGGACAGGGAACACAGATACGCAGTATTTT.

V and J are TRBV18 and TRBJ2-2; 8 bases fit TRBD1. The ends lost 8 bases at V and 8 bases at J; junction bases unmatched: 10. The CDR3 has 14 residues. Germline loops: CDR1 KGHSH, CDR2 LQKENI. CDR3 protein: CASARGQDGGELFF. In DNA form, the CDR3 reads TGTGCCAGCGCAAGGGGACAGGATGGAGGGGAGCTGTTTTTT.

The chain combines TRBV5-6 with TRBJ2-3; D is undetermined. The CDR3 spans 14 residues. V was clipped by 2 bases and J by 0 bases, with 7 bases between them. Germline assignment: CDR1 SGHDT and CDR2 YYEEEE. The CDR3 bases are TGTGCCAGCAGCTTTGGGGTTAGCACAGATACGCAGTATTTT. Translated: CASSFGVSTDTQYF.

The gene calls are TRBV10-3 and TRBJ2-1; 7 bases are shared with TRBD1. The CDR3 is made up of 14 amino acids. CDR1 ENHRY and CDR2 SYGVKD come from the germline V gene. Losses at the gene ends were 5 bases for V and 7 bases for J; bases not matched to a gene: 8. This CDR3 reads CAISLSRDRNEQFF. Written as DNA, the CDR3 is TGTGCCATCAGTTTGAGCCGGGACAGAAATGAGCAGTTCTTC.

V is TRBV6-1 and J is TRBJ2-3; 10 nucleotides agree with TRBD2. Germline CDR1 reads MNHNS; CDR2 reads SASEGT. The CDR3 is 15 residues long. Trimming took 8 bases from V and 4 from J; bases not matched to a gene: 9. CDR3 amino acids: CASLAGAGVSDTQYF. Written as DNA, the CDR3 is TGTGCCAGCCTAGCGGGAGCGGGAGTCTCAGATACGCAGTATTTT.

This clone was seen once. The J gene is TRBJ2-5, the V gene TRBV20-1; D gene ambiguous. Germline V lookup: CDR1 DFQATT, CDR2 SNEGSKA (reference sequence). V gave up 5 bases and J gave up 5 bases, with 9 bases separating them. The CDR3 covers 11 residues. CDR3 protein: CSALSWETQYF. The CDR3 bases are TGCAGTGCTCTTAGCTGGGAGACCCAGTACTTC.

V and J are TRBV5-6 and TRBJ2-7, with D perhaps TRBD1 (6 bases). Looked up from germline, CDR1 is SGHDT and CDR2 is YYEEEE. There are 13 residues in the CDR3. Trimming stripped 1 base from V and 6 bases from J, with 11 bases between. CDR3 loop: CASSLRRRGEQYF. DNA for the CDR3: TGTGCCAGCAGCTTGAGACGCAGGGGCGAGCAGTACTTC.

This chain connects TRBV6-1 to TRBJ2-7; the D call may be TRBD1 or TRBD2 (7 bases each). The CDR3 is made up of 13 amino acids. The V end was cut by 9 bases, the J end by 6 bases, with 18 bases between. Germline lookup yields CDR1 MNHNS and CDR2 SASEGT. In DNA, the CDR3 is TGTGCCAGTAAGGGGAGGGGGCTGCTCGAGCAGTACTTC. This sequence encodes CASKGRGLLEQYF.

To note about this clone: This sample includes further DNA sequences coding for the same CDR3. This chain joins TRBV19 and TRBJ2-7; 10 bases align to TRBD1. V trimming: 3 bases; J trimming: 2 bases; junction bases outside the gene matches: 1. This CDR3 region has 14 residues. Germline CDR1 is LNHDA and CDR2 is SQIVND (reference sequence). The CDR3 DNA sequence: TGTGCCAGTAGTATCGGACAGGGGGCCTACGAGCAGTACTTC. Encoded protein: CASSIGQGAYEQYF.

The V gene is TRBV9, the J gene TRBJ2-7; no clear D. Germline V lookup: CDR1 SGDLS, CDR2 YYNGEE. This CDR3 has 12 residues. Trimming left V 4 bases short and J 9 bases short, with 14 bases between. The CDR3 region has the DNA TGTGCCAGCAGCATCAGCCGTGGGCGGCAGTACTTC. Translating it yields CASSISRGRQYF. Full variable domain (missing parts from reference TRBV9 and TRBJ2-7): DSGVTQTPKHLITATGQRVTLRCSPRSGDLSVYWYQQSLDQGLQFLIQYYNGEERAKGNILERFSAQQFPDLHSELNLSSLELGDSALYFCASSISRGRQYFGPGTRLTVT.

The count of this clone is one. This sequence joins TRBV5-1 and TRBJ1-5, with TRBD1 as a possible D gene (5 bases). The CDR3 has 16 amino acids. The germline V and J ends were trimmed by 1 base and 6 bases, with 17 bases remaining between them. Germline CDR1 is SGHRS and CDR2 is YFSETQ. CDR3 coding DNA: TGCGCCAGCAGCTTGATTCCCGGGGACGGAAGTCAGCCCCAGCATTTT. This encodes CASSLIPGDGSQPQHF.

The V and J genes are TRBV5-1 and TRBJ2-1; TRBD2 matches at 9 bases. This CDR3 comprises 15 residues. The V segment lost 4 bases and the J segment 10 bases; nucleotides outside the gene matches: 12. The germline CDR1 and CDR2 sequences are SGHRS and YFSETQ. The CDR3 sequence is CASSPTSGRTSEQFF. Here the CDR3 DNA reads TGCGCCAGCAGCCCGACTAGCGGAAGAACGTCCGAGCAGTTCTTC.

J is TRBJ2-2 and V is TRBV9; D is possibly TRBD2 (6 bases). CDR3 length equals 15 residues. Trimming cost V 3 bases and J 0 bases, with 9 bases left between them. In germline, CDR1 is SGDLS, CDR2 YYNGEE. The CDR3 here is CASSGLGSNTGELFF. CDR3 nucleotide sequence: TGTGCCAGCAGCGGACTAGGTTCGAACACCGGGGAGCTGTTTTTT.

The chain employs TRBV28 and TRBJ2-1; 8 bases agree with TRBD1. This CDR3 has 16 amino acids. The junction had 12 bases not matched to a gene; V was cut back by 5 bases and J by 6 bases. Germline CDR1 is MDHEN and CDR2 is SYDVKM. CDR3 nucleotides: TGTGCCAGCAGTCTCCTCGGACAGGGTCTAAGCAATGAGCAGTTCTTC. Its protein is CASSLLGQGLSNEQFF.

The rearrangement links TRBV2 to TRBJ2-7; 8 nucleotides align to TRBD1. Trimming removed 7 bases from V and 4 bases from J; junction bases left unmatched: 6. CDR3 length equals 13 residues. Germline values: CDR1 SNHLY, CDR2 FYNNEI. CDR3: CASKDRARYEQYF. The CDR3 nucleotides are TGTGCCAGCAAGGACAGGGCGCGTTACGAGCAGTACTTC.

Worth noting for this clone: The same CDR3 arises from other DNA sequences in this sample as well. The genes are TRBV5-1 and TRBJ2-3; no reliable D call. The V end was cut by 4 bases, the J end by 0 bases, with 3 bases between. The germline gives CDR1 SGHRS, CDR2 YFSETQ. The CDR3 runs to 12 residues. In DNA, the CDR3 is TGCGCCAGCAGCCACAGCACAGATACGCAGTATTTT. It encodes CASSHSTDTQYF.

The chain joins TRBV10-3 to TRBJ2-7, with a tentative D call TRBD2 (6 bases). The germline CDR1 and CDR2 sequences are ENHRY and SYGVKD. This CDR3 comprises 16 residues. The V gene lost 6 bases and the J gene lost 0 bases, with 18 bases spanning the gap. CDR3 sequence (DNA): TGTGCCATCAGCGCGCACTTGGACGGGAGCTCCTACGAGCAGTACTTC. Protein sequence: CAISAHLDGSSYEQYF.

The chain employs TRBV10-3 and TRBJ2-1; 8 bases map to TRBD2. V lost 6 bases to trimming and J lost 9 bases; unmatched junction nucleotides: 13. The length of the CDR3 is 15 residues. Germline values: CDR1 ENHRY, CDR2 SYGVKD. CDR3: CAISSGLARRGEQFF. As DNA, the CDR3 is TGTGCCATCAGCTCCGGACTAGCTAGACGCGGTGAGCAGTTCTTC.

This clone came up once. The J gene is TRBJ2-5, the V gene TRBV5-1; no clear D. The V end lost 0 bases, the J end lost 5 bases, and 17 bases lay between the germline ends. CDR3 length: 16 amino acids. Germline values: CDR1 SGHRS, CDR2 YFSETQ. CDR3 amino acids: CASSLVGSLGMETQYF. As DNA, the CDR3 is TGCGCCAGCAGCTTGGTGGGAAGCCTGGGGATGGAGACCCAGTACTTC.

Regarding this clone: The same CDR3 also results from other DNA sequences found in this sample. V is TRBV30 and J is TRBJ1-2; possible D gene TRBD1, 5 bases. Trimming pared 2 bases from V and 4 bases from J, leaving 8 bases between. CDR1 and CDR2 from the germline V gene are GTSNPN and SVGIG (reference sequence). CDR3 length: 12 residues. The CDR3: CAWSRGLYGYTF. As DNA, the CDR3 is TGTGCCTGGAGTCGGGGACTCTATGGCTACACCTTC.

This clone was recorded once. V and J are TRBV19 and TRBJ1-1; D perhaps matches TRBD1 (5 bases). This CDR3 region has 14 residues. V was shortened by 7 bases and J by 0 bases, with 12 bases between the two germline ends. Germline V gene lookup returns CDR1 LNHDA and CDR2 SQIVND (reference sequence). CDR3 coding DNA: TGTGCCAGTACGGAGACAGTGATGAACACTGAAGCTTTCTTT. Translated: CASTETVMNTEAFF.

The chain has TRBV5-1 and TRBJ2-3; 7 bases fit TRBD2. This CDR3 contains 16 residues. The V and J ends lost 4 bases and 3 bases, in that order; junction bases with no gene match: 11. Germline V CDR1 and CDR2: SGHRS, YFSETQ. The CDR3: CASSAISGSVTDTQYF. The CDR3 DNA is TGCGCCAGCAGCGCTATTAGCGGGTCGGTAACAGATACGCAGTATTTT. The variable domain in full, with the rest retrieved from reference TRBV5-1 and TRBJ2-3, is KAGVTQTPRYLIKTRGQQVTLSCSPISGHRSVSWYQQTPGQGLQFLFEYFSETQRNKGNFPGRFSGRQFSNSRSEMNVSTLELGDSALYLCASSAISGSVTDTQYFGPGTRLTVL.

This chain joins TRBV11-2 and TRBJ2-7; D is possibly TRBD2 (6 bases). The germline gives CDR1 SGHAT, CDR2 FQNNGV. The V end was cut by 5 bases, the J end by 2 bases, with 10 bases between. The CDR3 spans 13 residues. As DNA, the CDR3 is TGTGCCAGCAGCCGACTAGTGGCCTACGAGCAGTACTTC. Amino acid sequence: CASSRLVAYEQYF.